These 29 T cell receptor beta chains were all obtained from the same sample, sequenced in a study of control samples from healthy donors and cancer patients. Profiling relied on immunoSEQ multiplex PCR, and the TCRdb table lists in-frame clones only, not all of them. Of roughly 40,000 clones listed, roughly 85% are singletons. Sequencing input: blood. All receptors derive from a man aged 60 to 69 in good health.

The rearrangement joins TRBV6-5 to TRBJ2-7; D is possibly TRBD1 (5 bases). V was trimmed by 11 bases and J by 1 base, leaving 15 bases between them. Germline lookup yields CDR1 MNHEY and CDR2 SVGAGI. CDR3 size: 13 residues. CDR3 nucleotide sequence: TGTGCCGCAGGGCAGCCTCCGTCCTACGAGCAGTACTTC. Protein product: CAAGQPPSYEQYF.

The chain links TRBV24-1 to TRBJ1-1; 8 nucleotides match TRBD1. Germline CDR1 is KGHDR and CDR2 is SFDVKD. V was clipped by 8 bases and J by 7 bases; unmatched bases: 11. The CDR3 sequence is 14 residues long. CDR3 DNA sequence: TGTGCCACCAATTCCGGGACAGGTGATCATGAAGCTTTCTTT. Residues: CATNSGTGDHEAFF.

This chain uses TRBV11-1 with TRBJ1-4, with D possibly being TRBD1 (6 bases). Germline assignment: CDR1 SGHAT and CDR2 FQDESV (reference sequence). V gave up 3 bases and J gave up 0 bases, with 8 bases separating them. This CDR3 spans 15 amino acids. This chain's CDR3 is CASSFGGPTNEKLFF. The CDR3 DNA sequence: TGTGCCAGCAGCTTTGGGGGGCCAACTAATGAAAAACTGTTTTTT.

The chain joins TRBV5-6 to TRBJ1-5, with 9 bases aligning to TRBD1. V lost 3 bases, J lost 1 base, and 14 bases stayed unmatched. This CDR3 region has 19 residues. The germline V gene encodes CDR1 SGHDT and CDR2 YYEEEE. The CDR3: CASSSARDREPVSNQPQHF. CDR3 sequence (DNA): TGTGCCAGCAGCTCGGCCCGGGACAGGGAACCCGTAAGCAATCAGCCCCAGCATTTT. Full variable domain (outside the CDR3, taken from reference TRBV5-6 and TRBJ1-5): DAGVTQSPTHLIKTRGQQVTLRCSPKSGHDTVSWYQQALGQGPQFIFQYYEEEERQRGNFPDRFSGHQFPNYSSELNVNALLLGDSALYLCASSSARDREPVSNQPQHFGDGTRLSIL.

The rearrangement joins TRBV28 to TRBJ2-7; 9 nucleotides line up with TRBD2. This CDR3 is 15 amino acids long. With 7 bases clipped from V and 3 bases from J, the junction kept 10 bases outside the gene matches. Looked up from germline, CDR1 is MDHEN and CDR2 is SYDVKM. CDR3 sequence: CASTSRTSARYEQYF. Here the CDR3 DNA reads TGTGCCAGCACCTCTCGGACTAGCGCACGCTACGAGCAGTACTTC.

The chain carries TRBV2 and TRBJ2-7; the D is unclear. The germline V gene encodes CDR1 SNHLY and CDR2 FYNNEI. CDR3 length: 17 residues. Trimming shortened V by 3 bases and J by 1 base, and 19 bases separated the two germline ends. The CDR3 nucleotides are TGTGCCAGCAGTGAGGCCCGCTGGGCGGCCGGTTCCTACGAGCAGTACTTC. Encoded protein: CASSEARWAAGSYEQYF.

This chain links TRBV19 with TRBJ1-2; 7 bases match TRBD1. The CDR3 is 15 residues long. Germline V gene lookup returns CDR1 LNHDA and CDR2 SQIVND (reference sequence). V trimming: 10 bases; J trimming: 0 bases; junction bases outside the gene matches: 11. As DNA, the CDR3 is TGTGCCATCCGGTTCCGGGACAGAGCTAACTATGGCTACACCTTC. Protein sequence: CAIRFRDRANYGYTF.

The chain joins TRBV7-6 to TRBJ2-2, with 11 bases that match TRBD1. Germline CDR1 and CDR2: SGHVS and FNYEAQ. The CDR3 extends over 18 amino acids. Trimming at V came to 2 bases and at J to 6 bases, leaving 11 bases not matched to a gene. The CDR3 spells CASSLSRTGTGGSGELFF. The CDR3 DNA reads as TGTGCCAGCAGCTTAAGTCGCACAGGGACAGGGGGATCCGGGGAGCTGTTTTTT. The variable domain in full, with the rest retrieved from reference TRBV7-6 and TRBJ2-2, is GAGVSQSPRYKVTKRGQDVALRCDPISGHVSLYWYRQALGQGPEFLTYFNYEAQQDKSGLPNDRFSAERPEGSISTLTIQRTEQRDSAMYRCASSLSRTGTGGSGELFFGEGSRLTVL.

Here the CDR3 DNA reads TGTGCCATCAGTGAGAGGGGTCCTAGCGGGGGTAACAATGAGCAGTTCTTC. Encoded protein: CAISERGPSGGNNEQFF. The chain has TRBV10-3 and TRBJ2-1; TRBD2 aligns across 10 bases. The V gene end was trimmed by 2 bases and the J gene end by 5 bases; junction bases not matched to a gene: 9. Germline lookup yields CDR1 ENHRY and CDR2 SYGVKD. The CDR3 consists of 17 residues.

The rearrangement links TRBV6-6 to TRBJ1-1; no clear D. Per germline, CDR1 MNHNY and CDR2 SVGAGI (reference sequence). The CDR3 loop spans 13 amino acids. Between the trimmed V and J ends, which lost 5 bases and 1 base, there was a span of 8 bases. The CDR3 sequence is CASSPQPNTEAFF. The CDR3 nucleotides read TGTGCCAGCAGTCCCCAACCGAACACTGAAGCTTTCTTT.

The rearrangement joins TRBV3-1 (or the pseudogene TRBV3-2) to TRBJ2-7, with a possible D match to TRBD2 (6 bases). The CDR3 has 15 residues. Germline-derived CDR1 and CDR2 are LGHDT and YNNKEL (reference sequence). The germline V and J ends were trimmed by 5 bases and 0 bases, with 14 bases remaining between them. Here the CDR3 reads CASSARGTGSYEQYF. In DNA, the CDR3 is TGTGCCAGCAGCGCAAGAGGGACTGGCTCCTACGAGCAGTACTTC.

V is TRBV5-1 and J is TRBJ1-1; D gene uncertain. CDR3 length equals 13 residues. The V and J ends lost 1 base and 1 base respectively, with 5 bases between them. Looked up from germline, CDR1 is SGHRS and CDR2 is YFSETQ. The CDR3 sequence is CASSLLGNTEAFF. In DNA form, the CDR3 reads TGCGCCAGCAGCTTGTTAGGGAACACTGAAGCTTTCTTT.

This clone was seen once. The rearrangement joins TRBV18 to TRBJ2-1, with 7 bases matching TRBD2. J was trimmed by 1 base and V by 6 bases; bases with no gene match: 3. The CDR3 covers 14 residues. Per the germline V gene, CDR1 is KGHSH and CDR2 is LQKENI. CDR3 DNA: TGTGCCAGCTCTGGGACTAAGTCCTACAATGAGCAGTTCTTC. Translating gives CASSGTKSYNEQFF.

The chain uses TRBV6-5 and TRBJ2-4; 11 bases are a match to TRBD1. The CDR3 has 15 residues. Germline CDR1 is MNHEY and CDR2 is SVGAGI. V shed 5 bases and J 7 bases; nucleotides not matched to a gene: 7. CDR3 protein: CASSRTGGASNIQYF. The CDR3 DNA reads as TGTGCCAGCAGTAGGACAGGGGGCGCGTCTAACATTCAGTACTTC.

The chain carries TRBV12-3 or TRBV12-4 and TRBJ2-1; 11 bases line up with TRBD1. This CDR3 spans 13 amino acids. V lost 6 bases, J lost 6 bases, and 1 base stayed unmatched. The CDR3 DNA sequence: TGTGCCAGCAGGGGGACAGGGGGCAATGAGCAGTTCTTC. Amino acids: CASRGTGGNEQFF.

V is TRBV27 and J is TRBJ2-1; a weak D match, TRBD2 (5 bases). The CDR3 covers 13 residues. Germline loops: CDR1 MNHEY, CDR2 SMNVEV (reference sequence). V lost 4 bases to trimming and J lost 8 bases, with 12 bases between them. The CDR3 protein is CASSSLGADEQFF. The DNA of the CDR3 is TGTGCCAGCAGTTCACTAGGAGCTGATGAGCAGTTCTTC.

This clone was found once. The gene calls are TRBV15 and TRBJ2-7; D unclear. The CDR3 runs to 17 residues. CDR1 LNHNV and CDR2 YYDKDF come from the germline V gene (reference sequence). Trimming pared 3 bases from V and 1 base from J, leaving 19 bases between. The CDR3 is CATSSLPGPKFSYEQYF. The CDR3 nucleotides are TGTGCCACCAGCAGTCTCCCGGGCCCCAAGTTTTCCTACGAGCAGTACTTC.

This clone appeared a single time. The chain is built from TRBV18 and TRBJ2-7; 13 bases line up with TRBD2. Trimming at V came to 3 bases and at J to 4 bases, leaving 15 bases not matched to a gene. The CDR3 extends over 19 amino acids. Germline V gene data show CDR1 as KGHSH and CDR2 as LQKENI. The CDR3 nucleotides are TGTGCCAGCTCACCCGCTGGGACTAGCGGGACAGGCGGATGGTACGAGCAGTACTTC. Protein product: CASSPAGTSGTGGWYEQYF. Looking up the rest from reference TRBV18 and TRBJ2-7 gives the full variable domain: NAGVMQNPRHLVRRRGQEARLRCSPMKGHSHVYWYRQLPEEGLKFMVYLQKENIIDESGMPKERFSAEFPKEGPSILRIQQVVRGDSAAYFCASSPAGTSGTGGWYEQYFGPGTRLTVT.

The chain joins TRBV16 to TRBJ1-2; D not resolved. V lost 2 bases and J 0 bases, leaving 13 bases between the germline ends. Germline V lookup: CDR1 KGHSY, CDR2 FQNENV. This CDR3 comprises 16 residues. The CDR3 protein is CASSQTHDRPNYGYTF. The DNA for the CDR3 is TGTGCCAGCAGCCAAACGCACGACCGACCTAACTATGGCTACACCTTC.

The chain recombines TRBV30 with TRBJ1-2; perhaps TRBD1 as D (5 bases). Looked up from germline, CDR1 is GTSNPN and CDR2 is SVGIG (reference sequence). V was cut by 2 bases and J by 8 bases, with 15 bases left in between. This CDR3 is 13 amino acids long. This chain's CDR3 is CAWSLGGIRGYTF. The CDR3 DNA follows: TGTGCCTGGAGTTTGGGGGGAATCAGGGGCTACACCTTC.

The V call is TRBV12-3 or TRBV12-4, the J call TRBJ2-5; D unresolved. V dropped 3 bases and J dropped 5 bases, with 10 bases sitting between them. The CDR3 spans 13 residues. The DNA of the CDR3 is TGTGCCAGCAGTTTTTACCAAAGGGAGACCCAGTACTTC. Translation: CASSFYQRETQYF.

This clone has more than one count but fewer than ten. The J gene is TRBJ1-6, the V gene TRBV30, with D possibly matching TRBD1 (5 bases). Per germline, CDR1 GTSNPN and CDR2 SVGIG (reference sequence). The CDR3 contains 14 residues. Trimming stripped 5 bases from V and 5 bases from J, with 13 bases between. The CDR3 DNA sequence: TGTGCCTGGGCTTGGGGGGGTGATAATTCACCCCTCCACTTT. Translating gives CAWAWGGDNSPLHF.

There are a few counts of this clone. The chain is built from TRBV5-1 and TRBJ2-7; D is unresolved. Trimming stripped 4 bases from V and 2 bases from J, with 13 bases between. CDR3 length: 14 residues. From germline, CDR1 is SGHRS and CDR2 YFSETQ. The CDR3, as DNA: TGCGCCAGCAGCGTCGCAGGCCAAGCCTACGAGCAGTACTTC. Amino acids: CASSVAGQAYEQYF.

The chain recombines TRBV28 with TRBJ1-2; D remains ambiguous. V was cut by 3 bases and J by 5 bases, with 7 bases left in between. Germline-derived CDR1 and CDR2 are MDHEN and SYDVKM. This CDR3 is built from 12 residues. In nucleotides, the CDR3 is TGTGCCAGCAGTTTCCGGGGATATGGCTACACCTTC. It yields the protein CASSFRGYGYTF.

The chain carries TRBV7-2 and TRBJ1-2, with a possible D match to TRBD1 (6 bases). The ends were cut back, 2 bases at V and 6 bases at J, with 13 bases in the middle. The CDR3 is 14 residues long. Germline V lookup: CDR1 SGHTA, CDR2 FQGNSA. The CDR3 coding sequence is TGTGCCAGCAGCTTAACGGGGGCTGATGATGGCTACACCTTC. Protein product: CASSLTGADDGYTF.

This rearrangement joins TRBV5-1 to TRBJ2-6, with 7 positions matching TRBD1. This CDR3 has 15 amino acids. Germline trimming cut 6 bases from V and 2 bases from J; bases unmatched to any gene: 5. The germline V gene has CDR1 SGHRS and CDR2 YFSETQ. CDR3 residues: CASTRQGAGANVLTF. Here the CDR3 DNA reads TGCGCCAGCACGAGACAGGGCGCTGGGGCCAACGTCCTGACTTTC.

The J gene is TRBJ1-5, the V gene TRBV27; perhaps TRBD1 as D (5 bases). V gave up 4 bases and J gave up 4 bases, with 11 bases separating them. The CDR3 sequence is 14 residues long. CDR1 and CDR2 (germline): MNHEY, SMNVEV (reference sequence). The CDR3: CASSSGTGNQPQHF. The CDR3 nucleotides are TGTGCCAGCAGTTCCGGGACGGGAAATCAGCCCCAGCATTTT.

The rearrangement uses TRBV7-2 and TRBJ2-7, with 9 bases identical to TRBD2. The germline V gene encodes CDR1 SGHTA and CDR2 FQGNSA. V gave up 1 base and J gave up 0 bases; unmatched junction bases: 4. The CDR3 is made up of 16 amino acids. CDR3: CASSLGGLALSYEQYF. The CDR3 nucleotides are TGTGCCAGCAGCTTAGGGGGACTAGCTCTCTCCTACGAGCAGTACTTC. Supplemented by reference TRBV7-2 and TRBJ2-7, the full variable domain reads GAGVSQSPSNKVTEKGKDVELRCDPISGHTALYWYRQSLGQGLEFLIYFQGNSAPDKSGLPSDRFSAERTGGSVSTLTIQRTQQEDSAVYLCASSLGGLALSYEQYFGPGTRLTVT.

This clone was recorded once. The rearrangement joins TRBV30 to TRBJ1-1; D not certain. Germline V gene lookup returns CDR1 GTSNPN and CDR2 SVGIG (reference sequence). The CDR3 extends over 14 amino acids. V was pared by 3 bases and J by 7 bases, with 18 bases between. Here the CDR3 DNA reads TGTGCCTGGAGATCCCCCCGCAAATCTAATGAAGCTTTCTTT. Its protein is CAWRSPRKSNEAFF.